This T cell receptor beta chain was observed in a study of T cells in Graves' hyperthyroidism and ophthalmopathy. Stable hyperthyroidism: no ophthalmopathy progression over 18 months of follow-up. Amplification of TCR beta CDR3 regions used RNA as the template. The HTBI primer set served for first-round RT-PCR of the TCR CDR3. TCRdb re-derived calls from the multiplex PCR reads in MiXCR, one entry per CDR3 protein. The sample has about 540,000 distinct CDR3 sequences; under 60% are singletons. In regard to this clonotype: One base away lies a much larger clone, so this may be a sequencing read error.

CDR1 and CDR2 (germline): SGHDN, FVKESK. CDR3 size: 15 residues. Sequenced: peripheral blood or thyroid tissue (not recorded which). The V gene is TRBV14, the J gene TRBJ2-5; no clear D. This TCR was recovered from a woman younger than 30 with Graves' hyperthyroidism. CDR3: CASSQDGPLQEAQYF. As DNA, the CDR3 is TGTGCCAGCAGCCAAGATGGTCCCTTACAAGAGGCCCAGTACTTC.